This T cell receptor beta chain stems from a study of beta chain features in type 1 diabetes. Study-level findings and limits: Shorter TCRB CDR3s, moderately but significantly so, were found in Type 1 diabetes patients in all four CD4+ subsets.

The CDR3 has 14 residues. Per germline, CDR1 MNHEY and CDR2 SMNVEV (reference sequence). V lost 3 bases to trimming and J lost 5 bases; unmatched junction nucleotides: 3. Via the markers CD45RO/CCR7/CD25/CD127/CD95/CD27, stem cell-like memory, regulatory, central memory and naive CD4+ cells were sorted. The entirety of the isolated RNA underwent reverse transcription, so expressed TCRB transcripts were sequenced. The protocol was immunoSEQ multiplex PCR, while the TCRdb copy is restricted to in-frame clones and leaves out a portion. Among some 150,000 clones listed, around 9% were seen once. This clone was recorded a few times. Its antigen is still unknown.

J is TRBJ1-5 and V is TRBV27; 8 bases are shared with TRBD1. What was sequenced was central memory CD4+ T cells from blood. The source of this sequence is a woman aged 25-40 years with type 1 diabetes. The CDR3 protein is CASSFDRGDQPQHF. Here the CDR3 DNA reads TGTGCCAGCAGTTTCGACAGGGGTGATCAGCCCCAGCATTTT.